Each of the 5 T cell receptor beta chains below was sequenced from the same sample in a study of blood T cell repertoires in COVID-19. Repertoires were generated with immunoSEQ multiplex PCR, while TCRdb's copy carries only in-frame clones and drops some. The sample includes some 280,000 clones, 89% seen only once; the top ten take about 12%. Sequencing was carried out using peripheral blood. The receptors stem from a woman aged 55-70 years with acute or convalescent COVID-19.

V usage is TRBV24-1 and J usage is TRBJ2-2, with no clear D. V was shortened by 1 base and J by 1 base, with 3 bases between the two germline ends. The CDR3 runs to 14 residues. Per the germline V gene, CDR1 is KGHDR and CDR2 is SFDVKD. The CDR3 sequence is CATSDFQNTGELFF. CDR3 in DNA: TGTGCCACCAGTGATTTCCAGAACACCGGGGAGCTGTTTTTT.

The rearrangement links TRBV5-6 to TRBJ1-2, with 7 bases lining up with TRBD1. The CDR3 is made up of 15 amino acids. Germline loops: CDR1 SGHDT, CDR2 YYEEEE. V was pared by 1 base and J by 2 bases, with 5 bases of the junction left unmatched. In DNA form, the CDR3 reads TGTGCCAGCAGCTTGCCCAGGACAGGAAACTATGGCTACACCTTC. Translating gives CASSLPRTGNYGYTF.

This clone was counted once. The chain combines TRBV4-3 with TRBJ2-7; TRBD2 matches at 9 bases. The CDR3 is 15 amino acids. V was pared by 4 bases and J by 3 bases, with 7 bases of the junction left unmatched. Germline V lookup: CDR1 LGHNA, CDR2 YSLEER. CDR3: CASSRGGLASYEQYF. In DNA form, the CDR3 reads TGCGCCAGCAGCCGGGGGGGACTAGCTAGCTACGAGCAGTACTTC.

This CDR3 is CASSLFGREVTGELFF. The CDR3 bases are TGTGCCAGCAGCTTATTTGGCCGGGAGGTCACCGGGGAGCTGTTTTTT. The chain has TRBV7-2 and TRBJ2-2, with 7 bases matching TRBD2. The V gene end was trimmed by 2 bases and the J gene end by 4 bases; junction bases not matched to a gene: 7. CDR1 SGHTA and CDR2 FQGNSA come from the germline V gene. The CDR3 sequence is 16 residues long.

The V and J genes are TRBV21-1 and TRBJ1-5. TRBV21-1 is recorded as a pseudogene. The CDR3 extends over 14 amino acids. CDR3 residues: CASSKYRRSQPQHF. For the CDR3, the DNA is TGTGCCAGCAGCAAATATCGGCGGAGTCAGCCCCAGCATTTT.